A single sample gave rise to the 5 T cell receptor beta chains below, sequenced in a study of cytomegalovirus exposure and HLA in healthy donors. 60 Vbeta and 13 Jbeta primers were used in PCR. Libraries were prepared by immunoSEQ multiplex PCR; TCRdb keeps only in-frame clonotypes and omits some of them. The sample lists about 36,000 clones; over 60% were seen once. Sequencing was performed on PBMCs. These receptors were obtained from a man between 25 and 39 years old in good health and CMV-seronegative.

V is TRBV29-1 and J is TRBJ1-1; maybe TRBD1 (6 bases). Trimming stripped 3 bases from V and 0 bases from J, with 11 bases between. The germline V gene has CDR1 SQVTM and CDR2 ANQGSEA. CDR3 size: 14 residues. The CDR3 spells CSVEGAGMNTEAFF. The CDR3 coding sequence is TGCAGCGTTGAGGGGGCAGGTATGAACACTGAAGCTTTCTTT.

This chain joins TRBV7-9 and TRBJ1-1; no clear D. Germline CDR1 and CDR2: SEHNR and FQNEAQ (reference sequence). With 1 base removed from V and 5 bases from J, the gap between germline ends came to 5 bases. The CDR3 length is 12 residues. The CDR3 here is CASSLELTEAFF. In DNA form, the CDR3 reads TGTGCCAGCAGCTTAGAGCTGACTGAAGCTTTCTTT.

This clone was picked up a small number of times. The J gene is TRBJ2-1, the V gene TRBV5-6; D may be TRBD2 (6 bases). The length of the CDR3 is 13 residues. Germline CDR1 SGHDT, CDR2 YYEEEE. V was clipped by 2 bases and J by 5 bases, with 8 bases between them. Here the CDR3 reads CASSFGGNNEQFF. The CDR3 DNA follows: TGTGCCAGCAGCTTCGGGGGAAACAATGAGCAGTTCTTC.

The chain recombines TRBV2 with TRBJ2-7; 9 positions agree with TRBD1. Germline CDR1 SNHLY, CDR2 FYNNEI. The CDR3 covers 13 residues. With V trimmed by 7 bases and J by 5 bases, 6 bases remained unmatched. The CDR3 here is CASNGQGFHEQYF. The CDR3 DNA reads TGTGCCAGCAATGGACAGGGGTTCCACGAGCAGTACTTC.

The chain uses TRBV7-2 and TRBJ2-1; D is possibly TRBD2 (5 bases). The CDR3 is 11 residues long. The V end was cut by 7 bases, the J end by 9 bases, with 10 bases between. In germline, CDR1 is SGHTA, CDR2 FQGNSA. The CDR3 nucleotides read TGTGCCAGCAACATCCGGGGTGAGCAGTTCTTC. Translated, it gives CASNIRGEQFF.